One sample yielded the 30 T cell receptor beta chains listed below, sequenced in a study of regulatory T cells in long-lasting Graves disease. Combining iRepertoire HTBI primers with Arm-PCR of CDR3 regions, the authors built TCR beta libraries. Each CDR3 protein is one row after TCRdb ran MiXCR on the multiplex PCR reads. The sample holds roughly 530,000 distinct CDR3 sequences, roughly 16% seen once. Regarding time point: newly diagnosed GD, antithyroid drugs for less than 3 months. RNA extracted from PBMCs served as the sequencing template. This same sample was also taken into another study, of T cells in Graves' hyperthyroidism and ophthalmopathy.

The specimen comprised peripheral blood mononuclear cells (PBMCs), sampled at new diagnosis, from a patient treated with antithyroid drugs. Receptors originate from a middle-aged woman with Graves disease.

The chain has TRBV5-1 and TRBJ2-1, with 9 bases that match TRBD1. CDR1 and CDR2 (germline): SGHRS, YFSETQ. This CDR3 comprises 15 residues. The trim removed 3 bases at V and 8 bases at J, leaving 9 bases unmatched. The CDR3 loop reads CASSSVGDRVDEQFF. The CDR3 coding sequence is TGCGCCAGCAGCTCAGTGGGGGACAGGGTAGATGAGCAGTTCTTC.

The chain employs TRBV18 and TRBJ2-3; unclear D gene. The V gene lost 3 bases and the J gene lost 7 bases, with 11 bases spanning the gap. The length of the CDR3 is 13 residues. The germline gives CDR1 KGHSH, CDR2 LQKENI. As DNA, the CDR3 is TGTGCCAGCTCACCCGCAGCCCGGAATACGCAGTATTTT. It encodes CASSPAARNTQYF.

Of note for this clonotype: A much larger clone differs from this one at a single base, so this may be a read error. The CDR3 region has the DNA TGTACCAGCACTCATGGACAGAACACTGAAGCTTTCTTT. Protein sequence: CTSTHGQNTEAFF. V is TRBV6-1 and J is TRBJ1-1; D perhaps matches TRBD1 (5 bases). Germline assignment: CDR1 MNHNS and CDR2 SASEGT. The CDR3 has 13 residues.

This clonotype was detected a few times. The genes are TRBV5-1 and TRBJ2-5; D is uncertain. Between the trimmed V and J ends, which lost 2 bases and 5 bases, there was a span of 10 bases. This CDR3 has 13 amino acids. Germline V CDR1 and CDR2: SGHRS, YFSETQ. The CDR3: CASSLVIEETQYF. The CDR3 DNA follows: TGCGCCAGCAGCTTAGTCATCGAGGAGACCCAGTACTTC.

The chain links TRBV9 to TRBJ1-2; D might be TRBD1 (5 bases). V lost 4 bases to trimming and J lost 6 bases, with 19 bases between them. This CDR3 comprises 15 residues. The germline V gene has CDR1 SGDLS and CDR2 YYNGEE. CDR3 DNA sequence: TGTGCCAGCAGCCCCAGCCTAGGGGTCGGGAATGGCTACACCTTC. Translation gives CASSPSLGVGNGYTF.

This clonotype was picked up a small number of times. The rearrangement links TRBV5-8 to TRBJ1-6, with D unclear. Germline V gene data show CDR1 as SGHTS and CDR2 as YDEGEE. Trimming stripped 0 bases from V and 5 bases from J, with 6 bases between. The CDR3 has 14 residues. The CDR3 coding sequence is TGTGCCAGCAGCTTGGGAGTCCATAATTCACCCCTCCACTTT. This codes for CASSLGVHNSPLHF.

This clonotype was seen repeatedly, ten times or more. The rearrangement uses TRBV2 and TRBJ1-5; D may be TRBD1 (6 bases). The CDR3 extends over 14 amino acids. Germline CDR1 reads SNHLY; CDR2 reads FYNNEI. The V gene lost 2 bases and the J gene lost 6 bases, with 11 bases spanning the gap. The DNA of the CDR3 is TGTGCCAGCAGTGAAAATAGGGGGGTTCAGCCCCAGCATTTT. Translated, it gives CASSENRGVQPQHF.

V is TRBV4-2 and J is TRBJ2-5; 12 bases are a match to TRBD2. The CDR3 is made up of 19 amino acids. The trim removed 2 bases at V and 3 bases at J, leaving 13 bases unmatched. CDR1 and CDR2 (germline): LGHNA, YNFKEQ. The CDR3 spells CASSQSRASGGAVEETQYF. As DNA, the CDR3 is TGTGCCAGCAGCCAATCTAGGGCTAGCGGGGGGGCCGTAGAAGAGACCCAGTACTTC.

This clonotype was detected many times. The rearrangement joins TRBV12-5 to TRBJ1-2; maybe TRBD1 (5 bases). The CDR3 length is 14 residues. Germline loops: CDR1 LGHNT, CDR2 FRNRAP. Trimming took 5 bases from V and 7 from J, leaving 17 bases between them. The CDR3 nucleotides read TGTGCTAGTGGTCCGCTCGTCCGGGGGGTTGGCTACACCTTC. Protein: CASGPLVRGVGYTF.

The V call is TRBV12-3 or TRBV12-4, the J call TRBJ1-5; 7 bases are a match to TRBD1. The V and J ends lost 8 bases and 5 bases, in that order; junction bases with no gene match: 9. CDR3 size: 14 residues. CDR3 sequence reads: CASPGQVADQPQHF. In DNA, the CDR3 is TGTGCCAGCCCCGGACAGGTTGCGGATCAGCCCCAGCATTTT.

The chain has TRBV10-3 and TRBJ1-5; TRBD1 might be the D (5 bases). From germline, CDR1 is ENHRY and CDR2 SYGVKD. V was trimmed by 10 bases and J by 1 base, leaving 11 bases between them. This CDR3 has 13 amino acids. This chain's CDR3 is CASHRDSNQPQHF. The DNA of the CDR3 is TGTGCCAGCCACCGGGACAGCAATCAGCCCCAGCATTTT.

In this sample, this clonotype turned up a few times. The V and J genes are TRBV7-2 and TRBJ2-3, with D perhaps TRBD1 (5 bases). Trimming stripped 5 bases from V and 0 bases from J, with 15 bases between. Germline V gene lookup returns CDR1 SGHTA and CDR2 FQGNSA. This CDR3 is 16 amino acids long. CDR3 sequence: CASSPRGPFSTDTQYF. Here the CDR3 DNA reads TGTGCCAGCAGCCCAAGGGGCCCTTTCAGCACAGATACGCAGTATTTT.

This clonotype was recorded many times. The chain links TRBV11-2 to TRBJ2-3; D is uncertain. Germline CDR1 reads SGHAT; CDR2 reads FQNNGV. The V end lost 4 bases, the J end lost 11 bases, and 7 bases lay between the germline ends. The CDR3 runs to 10 residues. In DNA, the CDR3 is TGTGCCAGCAGCTCGAGTGAGCAGTATTTT. It translates to CASSSSEQYF.

The chain combines TRBV3-1 with TRBJ1-1; D uncertain. This CDR3 has 15 residues. Deletions cut 4 bases from V and 0 bases from J, with 12 bases between. Germline V gives CDR1 LGHDT, CDR2 YNNKEL (reference sequence). CDR3 in DNA: TGTGCCAGCAGCCGCCCCGGGCCCCTGAACACTGAAGCTTTCTTT. Its protein product is CASSRPGPLNTEAFF.

This chain joins TRBV20-1 and TRBJ2-3; 9 bases match TRBD2. This CDR3 contains 14 residues. From germline, CDR1 is DFQATT and CDR2 SNEGSKA (reference sequence). CDR3 nucleotides: TGCAGCGGGGGGCTAGCGGGGAGCACAGATACGCAGTATTTT. It is translated as CSGGLAGSTDTQYF.

This clonotype occurred many times. The rearrangement links TRBV3-1 to TRBJ2-7, with D tentatively TRBD1 or TRBD2 (5 bases each). The CDR3 has 15 residues. V was clipped by 1 base and J by 0 bases, with 10 bases between them. From germline, CDR1 is LGHDT and CDR2 YNNKEL (reference sequence). The CDR3 DNA is TGTGCCAGCAGCCAAGGGGGGTCATTCTCCTACGAGCAGTACTTC. This sequence encodes CASSQGGSFSYEQYF.

This chain uses TRBV20-1 with TRBJ1-6, with D uncertain. Between the trimmed V and J ends, which lost 2 bases and 7 bases, there was a span of 6 bases. Germline V gene data show CDR1 as DFQATT and CDR2 as SNEGSKA (reference sequence). The CDR3 loop spans 12 amino acids. CDR3 nucleotide sequence: TGCAGTGCTAGACAGTTAAATTCACCCCTCCACTTT. Translating gives CSARQLNSPLHF.

A single count supports this clonotype. A much larger clonotype is one base distant, so this may be a read error. The final CDR3 position lacks the conserved phenylalanine or tryptophan, pointing to a likely read error. V usage is TRBV11-2 and J usage is TRBJ1-1; D uncertain. The V end lost 7 bases, the J end lost 0 bases, and 9 bases lay between the germline ends. Germline values: CDR1 SGHAT, CDR2 FQNNGV. The CDR3 extends over 13 amino acids. The CDR3 DNA reads TGTGCCAGCACGGAGGGTCTGAACACTGAAGCTTTCTTG. Protein: CASTEGLNTEAFL.

This clonotype was seen many times. The J gene is TRBJ2-7, the V gene TRBV3-1; maybe TRBD2 (6 bases). The CDR3 spans 15 residues. Germline CDR1 and CDR2: LGHDT and YNNKEL (reference sequence). V was pared by 0 bases and J by 2 bases, with 11 bases between. This CDR3 is CASSQDWSGAYEQYF. The CDR3 nucleotides are TGTGCCAGCAGCCAAGATTGGTCGGGAGCCTACGAGCAGTACTTC.

This clonotype was counted many times. This chain links TRBV6-5 with TRBJ2-1; D may be TRBD2 (6 bases). The germline V gene has CDR1 MNHEY and CDR2 SVGAGI. The CDR3 has 16 residues. V lost 0 bases and J lost 0, with 9 bases in between. For the CDR3, the DNA is TGTGCCAGCAGTTACTCCGCGGGGAGCTCCTACAATGAGCAGTTCTTC. It encodes CASSYSAGSSYNEQFF.

This clonotype was detected only a few times. This rearrangement joins TRBV19 to TRBJ2-7; D is uncertain. Trimming cost V 3 bases and J 0 bases, with 6 bases left between them. This CDR3 has 13 amino acids. Germline V gives CDR1 LNHDA, CDR2 SQIVND (reference sequence). CDR3 coding DNA: TGTGCCAGTAGTATCCCAGACTCCTACGAGCAGTACTTC. Residues: CASSIPDSYEQYF.

In its sample, this clonotype was seen many times. The chain combines TRBV20-1 with TRBJ1-2, with 8 positions matching TRBD1. V shed 4 bases and J 5 bases; nucleotides not matched to a gene: 6. Germline V gene data show CDR1 as DFQATT and CDR2 as SNEGSKA (reference sequence). CDR3 length: 13 amino acids. The DNA for the CDR3 is TGCAGTGCTACTGGACAGGGAGTATATGGCTACACCTTC. This encodes CSATGQGVYGYTF.

This clonotype was detected ten times or more. V usage is TRBV11-2 and J usage is TRBJ2-1; TRBD1 matches at 7 bases. This CDR3 has 13 amino acids. The ends lost 6 bases at V and 7 bases at J; junction bases unmatched: 6. Germline V gene lookup returns CDR1 SGHAT and CDR2 FQNNGV. CDR3: CASRKTGENEQFF. CDR3 sequence (DNA): TGTGCCAGCAGGAAAACAGGGGAGAATGAGCAGTTCTTC.

This clonotype was seen at least ten times. V and J are TRBV19 and TRBJ1-1; D is ambiguous. This CDR3 spans 13 amino acids. Germline V lookup: CDR1 LNHDA, CDR2 SQIVND (reference sequence). V lost 0 bases and J lost 3, with 5 bases in between. The CDR3 protein is CASSIEGYTEAFF. In DNA, the CDR3 is TGTGCCAGTAGTATAGAGGGGTACACTGAAGCTTTCTTT.

The chain combines TRBV5-1 with TRBJ2-5; tentatively, D is TRBD1 (6 bases). The CDR3 spans 15 residues. Deletions cut 0 bases from V and 1 base from J, with 10 bases between. Germline V gives CDR1 SGHRS, CDR2 YFSETQ. The CDR3 nucleotides read TGCGCCAGCAGCTTGGGTGACAGGAGCCAAGAGACCCAGTACTTC. Protein product: CASSLGDRSQETQYF. Complete variable domain (other parts from reference TRBV5-1 and TRBJ2-5): KAGVTQTPRYLIKTRGQQVTLSCSPISGHRSVSWYQQTPGQGLQFLFEYFSETQRNKGNFPGRFSGRQFSNSRSEMNVSTLELGDSALYLCASSLGDRSQETQYFGPGTRLLVL.

A remark on this clonotype: Lacking the conserved final phenylalanine or tryptophan, this CDR3 likely reflects a read error. The DNA is omitted, as the CDR3 cannot be located on it reliably, and the CDR3 follows TCRdb's listing. J is TRBJ1-1 and V is TRBV6-1. The CDR3 contains 15 residues when both ends are counted. Germline V gives CDR1 MNHNS, CDR2 SASEGT. CDR3 in amino acids: CASIKFVGTNTEALL.

This clonotype has at least ten counts. This chain connects TRBV7-3 to TRBJ2-1; D might be TRBD1 (6 bases). Deletions cut 4 bases from V and 6 bases from J, with 19 bases between. CDR3 size: 16 residues. Germline loops: CDR1 SGHTA, CDR2 FQGTGA. The CDR3 loop is CASSSYADSYINEQFF. In nucleotides, the CDR3 is TGTGCCAGCAGCTCATATGCGGACAGCTATATCAATGAGCAGTTCTTC.

This clonotype was detected many times. The V and J genes are TRBV18 and TRBJ2-7; 8 positions agree with TRBD1. There are 16 residues in the CDR3. Germline CDR1 KGHSH, CDR2 LQKENI. V was pared by 5 bases and J by 3 bases, with 12 bases of the junction left unmatched. The CDR3 DNA reads as TGTGCCAGCTCAGTCCCTCCCGGGACAGGTAACTACGAGCAGTACTTC. It codes for CASSVPPGTGNYEQYF. Together with reference TRBV18 and TRBJ2-7, the CDR3 gives the full variable domain: NAGVMQNPRHLVRRRGQEARLRCSPMKGHSHVYWYRQLPEEGLKFMVYLQKENIIDESGMPKERFSAEFPKEGPSILRIQQVVRGDSAAYFCASSVPPGTGNYEQYFGPGTRLTVT.

The chain joins TRBV12-3 or TRBV12-4 to TRBJ1-2, with D perhaps TRBD1 (5 bases). The germline V and J ends were trimmed by 3 bases and 7 bases, with 15 bases remaining between them. The CDR3 extends over 14 amino acids. DNA of the CDR3: TGTGCCAGCAGTTTCAGGGCCCATACGGGTGGCTACACCTTC. This encodes CASSFRAHTGGYTF.

This clonotype was counted a few times. This chain connects TRBV5-6 to TRBJ2-3; weak D call: TRBD1 (6 bases). This CDR3 comprises 15 residues. V was trimmed by 1 base and J by 0 bases, leaving 9 bases between them. Per germline, CDR1 SGHDT and CDR2 YYEEEE. The CDR3 DNA reads as TGTGCCAGCAGCTTGTTACAGGGTAGCACAGATACGCAGTATTTT. It codes for CASSLLQGSTDTQYF.